The source of this T cell receptor beta chain is a study of T-cell memory formation after mild COVID-19. CDR3 length: 15 amino acids. Germline CDR1 is MNHNS and CDR2 is SASEGT. Trimming took 7 bases from V and 2 from J; bases not matched to a gene: 5. A 5'RACE reaction primed in the constant segment made cDNA libraries of TCR alpha and TCR beta, and these carried sample barcodes and UMIs. A single record per CDR3 protein comes from TCRdb applying MiXCR to the 5' RACE reads. The sample records some 410,000 distinct CDR3 sequences, more than 20% being singletons. This rearrangement joins TRBV6-1 to TRBJ2-6; 7 bases fit TRBD2. This receptor was taken from an adult woman who had mild COVID-19 (a few samples of this study predate the infection). Cell type and time point are not known. Sequenced input: PBMCs or a T cell subset sorted from them (not recorded which). CDR3 in amino acids: CASTRREAGANVLTF. The CDR3 DNA sequence: TGTGCCAGCACCCGACGGGAGGCTGGGGCCAACGTCCTGACTTTC.